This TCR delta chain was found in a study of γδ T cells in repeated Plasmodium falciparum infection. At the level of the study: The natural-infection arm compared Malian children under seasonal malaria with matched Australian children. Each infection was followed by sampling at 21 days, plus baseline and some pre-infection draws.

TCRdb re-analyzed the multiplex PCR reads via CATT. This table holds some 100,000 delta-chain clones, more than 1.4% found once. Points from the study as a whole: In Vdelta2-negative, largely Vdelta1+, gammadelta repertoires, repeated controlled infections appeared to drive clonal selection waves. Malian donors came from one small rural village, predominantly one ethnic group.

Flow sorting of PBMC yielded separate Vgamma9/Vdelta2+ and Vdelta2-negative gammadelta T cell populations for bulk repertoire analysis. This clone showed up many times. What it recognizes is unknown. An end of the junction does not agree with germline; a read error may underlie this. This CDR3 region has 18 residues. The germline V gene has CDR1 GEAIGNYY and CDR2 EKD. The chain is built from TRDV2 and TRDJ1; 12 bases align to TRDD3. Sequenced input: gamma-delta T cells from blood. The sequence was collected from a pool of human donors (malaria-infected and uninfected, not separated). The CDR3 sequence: CACVTRSYWGIHTDKLIF. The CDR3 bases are TGTGCCTGTGTCACCCGTTCGTACTGGGGGATACACACCGATAAACTCATCTTT.